A selection of T cell receptor beta chains follows, all from one sample in a study of early T cells in non-severe SARS-CoV-2 infection. TCRdb redid the calling of the 5' RACE reads with MiXCR, one entry per CDR3 protein. Found here are over 100,000 distinct CDR3 sequences, about 12% of them singletons; the top ten hold 6% to 7%. Material: whole blood. Every receptor here comes from an adult who was a healthcare worker with PCR-confirmed SARS-CoV-2 infection or an uninfected control (not recorded which). Each CDR3 is given with its conserved first and last residue. D genes are given only for firm matches. Size values are once, few and many counts, or a class for expanded clones, and some rows have none.

clone size,J gene,D gene,V gene,CDR3 DNA,CDR3 protein
few,TRBJ2-3,TRBD1,TRBV2,TGTGCCAGCCGAAGGGACAGGAGTTCAGATACGCAGTATTTT,CASRRDRSSDTQYF
NA,TRBJ2-6,NA,TRBV7-9,TGTGCCAGCAGCTTCCAGGGGATGGCCGGGGCCAACGTCCTGACTTTC,CASSFQGMAGANVLTF
NA,TRBJ1-4,NA,TRBV20-1,TGCAGTGCTACCGGGACACTCGACCCAGGGGAAAAACTGTTTTTT,CSATGTLDPGEKLFF
few,TRBJ2-3,TRBD2,TRBV5-1,TGCGCCAGCAGCCCAACGGGAGGGCGAGATACGCAGTATTTT,CASSPTGGRDTQYF
many,TRBJ2-7,TRBD2,TRBV25-1,TGTGCCAGCAGCGAGCGGGACCCCTACGAGCAGTACTTC,CASSERDPYEQYF
once,TRBJ1-2,NA,TRBV12-3/TRBV12-4,TGTGCCAGCAGTCGACGCTACCATAGGGGTAACGGCTACACCTTC,CASSRRYHRGNGYTF
NA,TRBJ2-3,NA,TRBV19,TGTGCCAGTAGTAGTATGACGCCAGATACGCAGTATTTT,CASSSMTPDTQYF
few,TRBJ1-1,NA,TRBV10-2,TGCGCCAGCAGCCGAACAGGGACTGAAGCTTTCTTT,CASSRTGTEAFF
few,TRBJ2-3,NA,TRBV7-9,TGTGCCAGCAGCTTGATAACGAAGGAGACTGGAGATACGCAGTATTTT,CASSLITKETGDTQYF
few,TRBJ2-7,NA,TRBV10-3,TGTGCCATCAGTGAGTCGTTTACAGTCGGCGAGCAGTACTTC,CAISESFTVGEQYF
many,TRBJ2-1,NA,TRBV6-1,TGTGCCAGCAGTGAAGCGCGAGGCTACATATACAATGAGCAGTTCTTC,CASSEARGYIYNEQFF
many,TRBJ2-3,NA,TRBV5-1,TGCGCCAGCAGCTTGGGGACTAGCACAGATACGCAGTATTTT,CASSLGTSTDTQYF
NA,TRBJ1-2,NA,TRBV5-6,TGTGCCAGCAGAGACAGAAACTATGGCTACACCTTC,CASRDRNYGYTF
NA,TRBJ2-3,TRBD2,TRBV20-1,TGCAGTGCTACCCGGACTAGCGGGAGGGAAACGCAGTATTTT,CSATRTSGRETQYF
few,TRBJ1-5,TRBD1,TRBV6-2/TRBV6-3,TGTGCCAGCAGCGAACAGGGGGTCAATCAGCCCCAGCATTTT,CASSEQGVNQPQHF
NA,TRBJ2-1,TRBD2,TRBV9,TGTGCCAGCAGCACTCCTGGGACTAGCGGGAATGAGCAGTTCTTC,CASSTPGTSGNEQFF
many,TRBJ2-3,TRBD2,TRBV7-9,TGTGCCAGCGGACCCCCTAGCGGGGCCAGCACAGATACGCAGTATTTT,CASGPPSGASTDTQYF
NA,TRBJ1-5,NA,TRBV5-5,TGTGCCAGCAGCTTGGGGGGCGGAAATCAGCCCCAGCATTTT,CASSLGGGNQPQHF
few,TRBJ2-3,NA,TRBV9,TGTGCCAGCAGCGTAGAGGACGGGCTTTATGATACGCAGTATTTT,CASSVEDGLYDTQYF
NA,TRBJ2-1,NA,TRBV9,TGTGCCAGCAGCGTAGCCCCGGACAGATGGGGTGAGCAGTTCTTC,CASSVAPDRWGEQFF
few,TRBJ2-1,TRBD1,TRBV7-2,TGTGCCAGCAGCTTAGTGGACAGGAGCTCCTACAATGAGCAGTTCTTC,CASSLVDRSSYNEQFF
NA,TRBJ1-6,NA,TRBV6-1,TGTGCCAGCAGACCGACCGAGAATTCACCCCTCCATTTT,CASRPTENSPLHF
many,TRBJ2-7,TRBD2,TRBV27,TGTGCCAGCAGTTCCCCGACTAGCGGGAGAACCCACGAGCAGTACTTC,CASSSPTSGRTHEQYF
NA,TRBJ1-5,NA,TRBV6-5,TGTGCCAGCAGTGACTCAGGGTCTCAGCCCCAGCATTTT,CASSDSGSQPQHF
NA,TRBJ2-1,TRBD2,TRBV20-1,TGCAGTGCAATAGCGGGAAGTCACAATGAGCAGTTCTTC,CSAIAGSHNEQFF
many,TRBJ2-1,NA,TRBV5-1,TGCGCCAGCAGAAGAAAGGGGTTAGGGCACAATGAGCAGTTCTTC,CASRRKGLGHNEQFF
many,TRBJ1-3,NA,TRBV5-1,TGCGCCAGCAGCCACATGGACGGTTTTAGCTCTGGAAACACCATATATTTT,CASSHMDGFSSGNTIYF
few,TRBJ2-1,TRBD2,TRBV7-9,TGTGCCAGCAGCCCATTGAGCGGGGTCAACAATGAGCAGTTCTTC,CASSPLSGVNNEQFF
many,TRBJ1-2,NA,TRBV4-1,TGCGCCAGCAGCCAAGCAGGGATATATGGCTACACCTTC,CASSQAGIYGYTF
few,TRBJ2-1,NA,TRBV5-1,TGCGCCAGCAGCTTCTCCCCCATGACTAGTTTGGATGAGCAGTTCTTC,CASSFSPMTSLDEQFF
few,TRBJ2-3,NA,TRBV28,TGTGCCTCCCTAAGCGGGCTCAGCACAGATACGCAGTATTTT,CASLSGLSTDTQYF
NA,TRBJ2-7,NA,TRBV6-5,TGTGCCAGCAGTTACCTCAATGGGGACGAGCAGTACTTC,CASSYLNGDEQYF
NA,TRBJ2-2,NA,TRBV4-1,TGCGCCAGCGCAAGAAGGGAGTCCGGGGAGCTGTTTTTT,CASARRESGELFF
NA,TRBJ2-2,NA,TRBV9,TGTGCCAGCAGCGTGACGGGGGTCGGGGAGCTGTTTTTT,CASSVTGVGELFF
few,TRBJ2-7,TRBD2,TRBV5-4,TGTGCCAGCAGCTTGGGGGGACTAGGCGGTGACGAGCAGTACTTC,CASSLGGLGGDEQYF
many,TRBJ2-7,NA,TRBV10-3,TGTGCCATCGGGGGGCCCCCCGGCGAGCAGTACTTC,CAIGGPPGEQYF
many,TRBJ1-5,NA,TRBV19,TGTGCCAGTAGTATGGTAAACAGGGGCAATCAGCCCCAGCATTTT,CASSMVNRGNQPQHF
many,TRBJ1-4,NA,TRBV4-1,TGCGCCAGCAGCCAAGCATGGGCAGGGGTAAATGAAAAACTGTTTTTT,CASSQAWAGVNEKLFF
many,TRBJ2-4,NA,TRBV12-3/TRBV12-4,TGTGCCAGCCCCGAGTGCCTAGCCAAAAACATTCAGTACTTC,CASPECLAKNIQYF
few,TRBJ2-7,TRBD1,TRBV28,TGTGCCAGCAGTTTCGGACAGGGGGGTTCCTACGAGCAGTACTTC,CASSFGQGGSYEQYF
few,TRBJ1-6,NA,TRBV11-2,TGTGCCAGCAGCTTAGAACCGAATTCACCCCTCCACTTT,CASSLEPNSPLHF
NA,TRBJ2-7,NA,TRBV9,TGTGCCAGCAGCCCGCGGGCCTCAGGGTCCTACGAGCAGTACTTC,CASSPRASGSYEQYF
NA,TRBJ2-1,NA,TRBV9,TGTGCCAGCAGCGTACGTGTTGAGCAGTTCTTC,CASSVRVEQFF
NA,TRBJ2-1,NA,TRBV11-2,TGTGCCAGCAGCTTAGTCCCGGCGACCTCCTACAATGAGCAGTTCTTC,CASSLVPATSYNEQFF
many,TRBJ2-7,TRBD2,TRBV6-2/TRBV6-3,TGTGCCAGCACCCGCGGGGGAAGCTCCTACGAGCAGTACTTC,CASTRGGSSYEQYF
many,TRBJ1-4,NA,TRBV7-9,TGTGCCAGCAGCTTAGCGCCGGGGGAAAAACTGTTTTTT,CASSLAPGEKLFF
NA,TRBJ1-5,NA,TRBV19,TGTGCCAGCAACGGCGTCGGCCGGAGCAATCAGCCCCAGCATTTT,CASNGVGRSNQPQHF
few,TRBJ2-2,NA,TRBV3-2,TGTGCCAGCAGCCAAGAGGGGGCAGTGAACACCGGGGAGCTGTTTTTT,CASSQEGAVNTGELFF
few,TRBJ1-1,NA,TRBV7-9,TGTGCCAGCACGACAGTTAACACTGAAGCTTTCTTT,CASTTVNTEAFF
NA,TRBJ2-3,NA,TRBV7-9,TGTGCCAGCAGCCCCTCGACAGACACAGATACGCAGTATTTT,CASSPSTDTDTQYF
NA,TRBJ1-5,NA,TRBV28,TGTGCCAGCAGACAACGTGGGCCCCAGCATTTT,CASRQRGPQHF